These 27 T cell receptor beta chains were sequenced from one sample in a study of T cells in Graves' hyperthyroidism and ophthalmopathy. RNA transcripts served as the template for amplifying TCR beta CDR3 regions. Using the HTBI primer set, a first-round RT-PCR was run on the TCR CDR3. TCRdb re-analysed the multiplex PCR reads in MiXCR, keeping a single row per CDR3 protein. The sample consists of hundreds of thousands of distinct CDR3 sequences, over 35% of them appearing once. The source material was blood. These receptors were collected from a man younger than 30 with Graves' hyperthyroidism.

This chain links TRBV10-3 with TRBJ1-6; the match to TRBD1 covers 7 bases. The CDR3 is made up of 15 amino acids. CDR1 is ENHRY, CDR2 SYGVKD, per germline. J lost 5 bases, V lost 6 bases, and 7 bases had no gene match. The CDR3 DNA follows: TGTGCCATCAGGTCCAACAGGGGAAATAATTCACCCCTCCACTTT. Its protein is CAIRSNRGNNSPLHF.

This clonotype has more than one count but fewer than ten. The chain uses TRBV9 and TRBJ2-7, with 9 bases fitting TRBD2. CDR1 is SGDLS, CDR2 YYNGEE, per germline. This CDR3 is built from 14 residues. J lost 2 bases, V lost 3 bases, and 3 bases had no gene match. The CDR3 here is CASSAASGTYEQYF. CDR3 nucleotide sequence: TGTGCCAGCAGCGCCGCTAGCGGGACCTACGAGCAGTACTTC.

This clonotype occurred a few times. The rearrangement links TRBV24-1 to TRBJ2-2; the match to TRBD2 covers 15 bases. CDR1 is KGHDR and CDR2 is SFDVKD in the germline V gene. The ends lost 3 bases at V and 0 bases at J; junction bases unmatched: 7. This CDR3 has 20 residues. Written as DNA, the CDR3 is TGTGCCACCAGTGATCCCCCGGGACTAGCGGGAGGTTCGAACACCGGGGAGCTGTTTTTT. Protein product: CATSDPPGLAGGSNTGELFF.

This rearrangement joins TRBV9 to TRBJ2-2; TRBD2 agrees at 9 bases. Germline V gives CDR1 SGDLS, CDR2 YYNGEE. The CDR3 loop spans 13 amino acids. Unmatched junction bases numbered 4, after V lost 8 bases and J lost 5 bases. CDR3 in DNA: TGTGCCAGTGGGACTAGCATGACCGGGGAGCTGTTTTTT. Its protein product is CASGTSMTGELFF.

Ten or more counts support this clonotype. This chain joins TRBV6-5 and TRBJ1-1; 9 nucleotides line up with TRBD1. Germline CDR1 is MNHEY and CDR2 is SVGAGI. With V trimmed by 5 bases and J by 4 bases, 2 bases remained unmatched. CDR3 length: 13 amino acids. The CDR3 protein is CASSTTGGTEAFF. DNA of the CDR3: TGTGCCAGCAGTACGACAGGGGGCACTGAAGCTTTCTTT.

Only a few counts were recorded for this clonotype. Since a much larger clone is just one base distant, this may be a read error. The chain couples TRBV9 to TRBJ1-6; TRBD1 agrees at 10 bases. J was trimmed by 8 bases and V by 2 bases; bases with no gene match: 1. The germline CDR1 and CDR2 sequences are SGDLS and YYNGEE. CDR3 length: 14 amino acids. The CDR3 sequence: CASSVGQGYSPLHF. CDR3 DNA sequence: TGTGCCAGCAGCGTGGGACAGGGGTATTCACCCCTCCACTTT.

This clonotype was counted at least ten times. V usage is TRBV29-1 and J usage is TRBJ1-2; TRBD1 aligns across 7 bases. Trimming removed 8 bases from V and 5 bases from J; junction bases left unmatched: 8. The length of the CDR3 is 12 residues. Germline V gene sequence: CDR1 SQVTM, CDR2 ANQGSEA. CDR3 DNA sequence: TGCAGCAAACAGGGGCCAGATTATGGCTACACCTTC. Protein sequence: CSKQGPDYGYTF.

Of note for this clonotype: The junction departs from germline at one end; a sequencing error may be responsible. The chain joins TRBV13 to TRBJ2-6; the D gene could be TRBD1 or TRBD2 (5 bases each). The CDR3 contains 15 residues. Per the germline V gene, CDR1 is PRHDT and CDR2 is FYEKMQ (reference sequence). CDR3 bases: TGTGCCACCAGCTCCGGGACCTCTGGGGCCAACGTCCTGACTTTC. Translation: CATSSGTSGANVLTF.

In nucleotides, the CDR3 is TGTGCCACCAGCCCCCAGGGAAGGGGCAATCAGCCCCAGCATTTT. The encoded protein is CATSPQGRGNQPQHF. This sequence joins TRBV6-6 and TRBJ1-5, with D maybe TRBD1 (5 bases). V gave up 10 bases and J gave up 2 bases, with 18 bases separating them. The germline V gene has CDR1 MNHNY and CDR2 SVGAGI (reference sequence). This CDR3 has 15 residues.

Only one count was recorded for this clonotype. The chain uses TRBV2 and TRBJ1-1; tentative D call: TRBD1 (5 bases). Trimming removed 5 bases at V and 6 bases at J, with 19 bases between. Germline values: CDR1 SNHLY, CDR2 FYNNEI. The length of the CDR3 is 15 residues. This CDR3 reads CASSFNFGGKAEAFF. The CDR3 DNA follows: TGTGCCAGCAGTTTCAATTTTGGGGGTAAGGCTGAAGCTTTCTTT.

The genes are TRBV29-1 and TRBJ2-7; TRBD1 might be the D (7 bases). The CDR3 consists of 14 residues. The V end lost 7 bases, the J end lost 3 bases, and 19 bases lay between the germline ends. CDR1 and CDR2 (germline): SQVTM, ANQGSEA. The CDR3: CSGEDTGQSYEQYF. The CDR3 coding sequence is TGCAGCGGGGAGGATACGGGACAGAGCTACGAGCAGTACTTC.

At least ten counts were recorded for this clonotype. This rearrangement joins TRBV29-1 to TRBJ1-2; D is undetermined. Germline V gene data show CDR1 as SQVTM and CDR2 as ANQGSEA. Trimming shortened V by 3 bases and J by 3 bases, and 8 bases separated the two germline ends. This CDR3 region has 12 residues. The CDR3 is CSVDTVDYGYTF. DNA of the CDR3: TGCAGCGTTGACACAGTGGACTATGGCTACACCTTC.

This clonotype came up many times. The chain has TRBV29-1 and TRBJ2-6; 7 bases are shared with TRBD1. Germline CDR1 reads SQVTM; CDR2 reads ANQGSEA. The CDR3 runs to 16 residues. V was clipped by 1 base and J by 0 bases; unmatched bases: 3. CDR3 sequence reads: CSVEGGGGSGANVLTF. For the CDR3, the DNA is TGCAGCGTTGAAGGAGGGGGCGGCTCTGGGGCCAACGTCCTGACTTTC. Full variable domain (missing parts from reference TRBV29-1 and TRBJ2-6): SAVISQKPSRDICQRGTSLTIQCQVDSQVTMMFWYRQQPGQSLTLIATANQGSEATYESGFVIDKFPISRPNLTFSTLTVSNMSPEDSSIYLCSVEGGGGSGANVLTFGAGSRLTVL.

This clonotype was seen repeatedly, ten times or more. V and J are TRBV15 and TRBJ1-3; D gene uncertain. Trimming left V 3 bases short and J 1 base short, with 7 bases between. Germline lookup yields CDR1 LNHNV and CDR2 YYDKDF (reference sequence). This CDR3 contains 14 residues. The CDR3 DNA is TGTGCCACCAGCAGGAGGACGTCTGGAAACACCATATATTTT. Its translation: CATSRRTSGNTIYF.

This clonotype was recorded a few times. The rearrangement uses TRBV2 and TRBJ1-1, with D tentatively TRBD1 (6 bases). Germline V gene sequence: CDR1 SNHLY, CDR2 FYNNEI. The CDR3 extends over 14 amino acids. V was pared by 4 bases and J by 3 bases, with 12 bases between. The CDR3 DNA is TGTGCCAGCAGTGGCGGGGGGCATTACACTGAAGCTTTCTTT. It is translated as CASSGGGHYTEAFF. Complete variable domain (other parts from reference TRBV2 and TRBJ1-1): EPEVTQTPSHQVTQMGQEVILRCVPISNHLYFYWYRQILGQKVEFLVSFYNNEISEKSEIFDDQFSVERPDGSNFTLKIRSTKLEDSAMYFCASSGGGHYTEAFFGQGTRLTVV.

The chain uses TRBV9 and TRBJ2-2, with D maybe TRBD1 (6 bases). This CDR3 is built from 16 residues. The V end was cut by 4 bases, the J end by 3 bases, with 16 bases between. Germline V gene lookup returns CDR1 SGDLS and CDR2 YYNGEE. This CDR3 is CASSPARGKDTGELFF. CDR3 nucleotide sequence: TGTGCCAGCAGCCCAGCCAGGGGTAAAGACACCGGGGAGCTGTTTTTT. Full variable domain (outside the CDR3, taken from reference TRBV9 and TRBJ2-2): DSGVTQTPKHLITATGQRVTLRCSPRSGDLSVYWYQQSLDQGLQFLIQYYNGEERAKGNILERFSAQQFPDLHSELNLSSLELGDSALYFCASSPARGKDTGELFFGEGSRLTVL.

This clonotype was observed a few times. CDR3 sequence reads: CASSLAPGTDNEQFF. The CDR3, as DNA: TGTGCCAGCAGCTTAGCCCCCGGGACAGACAATGAGCAGTTCTTC. The chain couples TRBV7-8 to TRBJ2-1; 7 bases align to TRBD1. Looked up from germline, CDR1 is SGHVS and CDR2 is FQNEAQ. V dropped 0 bases and J dropped 5; count of bases not matched to a gene: 4. The CDR3 sequence is 15 residues long.

The rearrangement uses TRBV7-2 and TRBJ1-5; D not resolved. The CDR3 has 15 residues. V dropped 5 bases and J dropped 0 bases, with 11 bases sitting between them. Germline assignment: CDR1 SGHTA and CDR2 FQGNSA. The CDR3 nucleotides are TGTGCCAGCAGCCCCCCCCCTTATAGCAATCAGCCCCAGCATTTT. Its protein product is CASSPPPYSNQPQHF.

This clonotype was counted only a few times. The chain carries TRBV29-1 and TRBJ2-7, with 9 bases lining up with TRBD2. Trimming at V came to 2 bases and at J to 4 bases, leaving 15 bases not matched to a gene. CDR3 length: 17 amino acids. Germline lookup yields CDR1 SQVTM and CDR2 ANQGSEA. In DNA, the CDR3 is TGCAGCGTTGAATTAGGGGGGGCGGTTAGCGGGAGTTACGAGCAGTACTTC. This sequence encodes CSVELGGAVSGSYEQYF.

This rearrangement joins TRBV2 to TRBJ2-2; TRBD1 aligns across 8 bases. The V segment lost 6 bases and the J segment 6 bases; nucleotides outside the gene matches: 6. The CDR3 is 14 residues long. Germline CDR1 and CDR2: SNHLY and FYNNEI. The CDR3 sequence: CASRTGVEPGELFF. CDR3 nucleotides: TGTGCCAGCAGGACAGGGGTTGAGCCCGGGGAGCTGTTTTTT.

J is TRBJ2-7 and V is TRBV29-1, with D tentatively TRBD2 (6 bases). The CDR3 runs to 12 residues. Trimming removed 6 bases at V and 7 bases at J, with 16 bases between. Germline V gives CDR1 SQVTM, CDR2 ANQGSEA. CDR3 amino acids: CSVSRGAGEQYF. The CDR3 DNA reads TGCAGCGTGTCACGCGGGGCAGGGGAGCAGTACTTC.

The count of this clonotype is one. The chain employs TRBV29-1 and TRBJ2-6, with D perhaps given as TRBD1 or TRBD2 (5 bases each). V lost 4 bases, J lost 0 bases, and 13 bases lay in between. The CDR3 runs to 16 residues. Germline V gene data show CDR1 as SQVTM and CDR2 as ANQGSEA. The CDR3 sequence is CSVVGGGGSGANVLTF. CDR3 in DNA: TGCAGCGTTGTTGGGGGTGGAGGCTCTGGGGCCAACGTCCTGACTTTC.

The chain uses TRBV20-1 and TRBJ2-5, with 10 bases aligning to TRBD1. The CDR3 runs 15 residues. CDR1 and CDR2 from the germline V gene are DFQATT and SNEGSKA (reference sequence). J gave up 3 bases and V 3 bases, and 7 bases lay outside the gene matches. The CDR3 sequence: CSASGPGQGKETQYF. Written as DNA, the CDR3 is TGCAGTGCTAGTGGACCGGGACAGGGGAAAGAGACCCAGTACTTC.

This clonotype appeared a few times. J is TRBJ1-2 and V is TRBV6-5; D unresolved. CDR1 is MNHEY and CDR2 is SVGAGI in the germline V gene. V was clipped by 4 bases and J by 8 bases, with 17 bases between them. The length of the CDR3 is 14 residues. CDR3 DNA: TGTGCCAGCAGTTGGGCGACAAGCCCCTTAGGCTACACCTTC. Translated: CASSWATSPLGYTF.

This clonotype was detected many times. The chain carries TRBV7-8 and TRBJ1-5; no reliable D call. The CDR3 is made up of 12 amino acids. In germline, CDR1 is SGHVS, CDR2 FQNEAQ. Trimming took 7 bases from V and 5 from J, leaving 9 bases between them. CDR3 nucleotides: TGTGCCAGCACCGACGGGGATCAGCCCCAGCATTTT. It codes for CASTDGDQPQHF.

The J gene is TRBJ2-7, the V gene TRBV29-1; 11 nucleotides align to TRBD2. The CDR3 is made up of 13 amino acids. Per the germline V gene, CDR1 is SQVTM and CDR2 is ANQGSEA. Trimming took 0 bases from V and 6 from J; bases not matched to a gene: 1. The CDR3 reads CSVEELAGAEQYF. In nucleotides, the CDR3 is TGCAGCGTTGAAGAACTAGCGGGAGCCGAGCAGTACTTC.

This clonotype was counted at least ten times. J is TRBJ2-7 and V is TRBV7-3; no clear D. This CDR3 region has 12 residues. Germline CDR1 is SGHTA and CDR2 is FQGTGA. Trimming stripped 5 bases from V and 2 bases from J, with 7 bases between. CDR3: CASSPNTYEQYF. For the CDR3, the DNA is TGTGCCAGCAGCCCGAACACCTACGAGCAGTACTTC.